This entry is about one TCR beta chain. Its antigen is as yet unknown. Template switching (which added a universal primer site) was used, and cDNA carried unique molecular identifiers. MiXCR, run by TCRdb on the 5' RACE reads, gives a single entry per CDR3 protein. The table includes under 800,000 distinct CDR3 sequences, 21% detected once. This sample was included in a study of identical twins. There are 14 residues in the CDR3. V lost 6 bases and J 3 bases, leaving 15 bases between the germline ends. Points from the study as a whole: Recombination models fit unrelated individuals' TCR alpha sharing but underestimated twins'.

These sequences were also reported in another study, on T cells expressing NK-cell markers.

This TCR came from a woman aged 18-35 years in good health. This chain joins TRBV12-3 or TRBV12-4 and TRBJ2-7; D perhaps matches TRBD2 (6 bases). The sample consisted of PBMCs. The CDR3 spells CASRSRDGGYEQYF. CDR3 sequence (DNA): TGTGCCAGCAGATCCCGGGACGGGGGCTACGAGCAGTACTTC.